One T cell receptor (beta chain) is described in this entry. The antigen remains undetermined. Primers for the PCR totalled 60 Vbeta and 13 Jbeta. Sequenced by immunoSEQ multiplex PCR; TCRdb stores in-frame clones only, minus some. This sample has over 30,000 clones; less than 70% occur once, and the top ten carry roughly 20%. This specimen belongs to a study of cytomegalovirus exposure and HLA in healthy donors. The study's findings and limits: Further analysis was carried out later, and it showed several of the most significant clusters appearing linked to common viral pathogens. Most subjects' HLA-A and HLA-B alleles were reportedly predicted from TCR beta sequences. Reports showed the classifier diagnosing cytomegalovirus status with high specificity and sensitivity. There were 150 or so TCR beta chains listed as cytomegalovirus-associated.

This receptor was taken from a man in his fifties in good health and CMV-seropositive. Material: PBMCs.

CDR3 region: CASSPGQGGLEQYF. The CDR3 coding sequence is TGTGCCAGCAGCCCCGGGCAGGGGGGCCTCGAGCAGTACTTC. The V call is TRBV13, the J call TRBJ2-7, with D possibly being TRBD1 (7 bases). The CDR3 totals 14 residues. Germline V CDR1 and CDR2: PRHDT, FYEKMQ (reference sequence). V was trimmed by 5 bases and J by 6 bases, leaving 17 bases between them.